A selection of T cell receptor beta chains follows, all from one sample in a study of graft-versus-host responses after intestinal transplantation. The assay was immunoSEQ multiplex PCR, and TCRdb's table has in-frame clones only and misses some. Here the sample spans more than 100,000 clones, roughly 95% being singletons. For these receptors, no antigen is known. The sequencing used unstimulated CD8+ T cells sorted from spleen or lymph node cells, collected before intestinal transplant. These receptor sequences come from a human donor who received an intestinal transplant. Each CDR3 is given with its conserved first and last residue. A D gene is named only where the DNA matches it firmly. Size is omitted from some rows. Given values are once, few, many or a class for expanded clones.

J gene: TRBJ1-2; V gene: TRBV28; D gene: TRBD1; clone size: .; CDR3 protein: CASSLEGAVYGYTF; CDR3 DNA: TGTGCCAGCAGTTTAGAGGGGGCCGTCTATGGCTACACCTTC
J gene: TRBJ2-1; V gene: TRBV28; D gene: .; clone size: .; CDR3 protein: CASTDYGYNEQFF; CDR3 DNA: TGTGCCAGCACGGACTACGGGTACAATGAGCAGTTCTTC
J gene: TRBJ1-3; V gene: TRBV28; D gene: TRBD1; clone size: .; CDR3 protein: CASSPTGYGNTIYF; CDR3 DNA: TGTGCCAGCAGCCCGACAGGGTACGGAAACACCATATATTTT
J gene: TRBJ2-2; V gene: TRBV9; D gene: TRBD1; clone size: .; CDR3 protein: CASSGGQALRELFF; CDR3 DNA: TGTGCCAGCAGCGGCGGACAGGCCCTACGGGAGCTGTTTTTT
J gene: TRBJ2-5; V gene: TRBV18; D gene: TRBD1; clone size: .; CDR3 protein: CASSTTGEAQETQYF; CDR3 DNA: TGTGCCAGCTCCACGACAGGGGAGGCCCAAGAGACCCAGTACTTC
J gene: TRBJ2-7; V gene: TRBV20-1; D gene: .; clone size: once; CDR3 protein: CSAGPSYEQYF; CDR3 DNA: TGCAGTGCTGGCCCTAGTTACGAGCAGTACTTC
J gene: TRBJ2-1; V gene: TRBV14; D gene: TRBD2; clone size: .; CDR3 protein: CASSQEILAGVNEQFF; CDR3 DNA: TGTGCCAGCAGCCAAGAAATACTAGCGGGAGTCAATGAGCAGTTCTTC
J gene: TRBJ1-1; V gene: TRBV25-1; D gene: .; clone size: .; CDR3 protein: CASSEIGAARGTEAFF; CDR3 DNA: TGTGCCAGCAGTGAAATAGGGGCGGCGAGGGGCACTGAAGCTTTCTTT
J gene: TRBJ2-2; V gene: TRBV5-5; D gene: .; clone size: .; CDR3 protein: CASSPITGELFF; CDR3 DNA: TGTGCCAGCAGCCCAATAACCGGGGAGCTGTTTTTT
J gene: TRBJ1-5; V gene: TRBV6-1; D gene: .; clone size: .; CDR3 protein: CASTAGNQPQHF; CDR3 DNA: TGTGCCAGCACGGCAGGCAATCAGCCCCAGCATTTT
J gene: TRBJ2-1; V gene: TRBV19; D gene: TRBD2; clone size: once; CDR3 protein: CASSIGSGPYNEQFF; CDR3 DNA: TGTGCCAGTAGTATAGGTAGCGGGCCCTACAATGAGCAGTTCTTC
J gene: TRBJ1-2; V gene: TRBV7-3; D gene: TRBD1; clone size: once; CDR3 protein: CASSREGPGTGVGYTF; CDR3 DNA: TGTGCCAGCAGCCGGGAGGGCCCCGGGACAGGGGTAGGCTACACCTTC
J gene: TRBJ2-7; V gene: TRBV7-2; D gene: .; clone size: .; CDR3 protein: CASSLSLFYEQYF; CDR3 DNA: TGTGCCAGCAGCTTAAGTCTATTCTACGAGCAGTACTTC
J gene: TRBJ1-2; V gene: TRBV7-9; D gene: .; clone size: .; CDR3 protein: CASSLVFRTVYGYTF; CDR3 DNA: TGTGCCAGCAGCTTAGTGTTTCGGACAGTCTATGGCTACACCTTC
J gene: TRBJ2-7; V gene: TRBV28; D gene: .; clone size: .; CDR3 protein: CASSLFQSIEQYF; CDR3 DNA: TGTGCCAGCAGTTTGTTCCAGTCAATAGAGCAGTACTTC
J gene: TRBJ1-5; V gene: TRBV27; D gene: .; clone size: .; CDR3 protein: CASSLFGSNQPQHF; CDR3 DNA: TGTGCCAGCAGTTTATTTGGCAGCAATCAGCCCCAGCATTTT
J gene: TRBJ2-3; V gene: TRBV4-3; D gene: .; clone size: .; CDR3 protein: CASSQDPLSTDTQYF; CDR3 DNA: TGCGCCAGCAGCCAAGATCCCCTCAGCACAGATACGCAGTATTTT
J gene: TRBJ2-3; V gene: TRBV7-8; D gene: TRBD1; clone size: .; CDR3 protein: CASSCYPRQGEEDTQYF; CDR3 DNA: TGTGCCAGCAGCTGCTACCCCCGACAGGGGGAAGAAGATACGCAGTATTTT
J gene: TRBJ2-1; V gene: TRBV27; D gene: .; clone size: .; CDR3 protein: CASSLYGGSEQFF; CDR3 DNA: TGTGCCAGCAGTTTATATGGGGGCAGTGAGCAGTTCTTC
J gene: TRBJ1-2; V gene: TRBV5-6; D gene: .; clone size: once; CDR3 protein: CASSLEPGWHGYTF; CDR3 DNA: TGTGCCAGCAGCTTGGAGCCAGGGTGGCATGGCTACACCTTC
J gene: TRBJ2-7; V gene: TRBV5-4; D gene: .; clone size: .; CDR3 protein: CASSATGFTYEQYF; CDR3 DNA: TGTGCCAGCAGCGCTACAGGGTTTACCTACGAGCAGTACTTC
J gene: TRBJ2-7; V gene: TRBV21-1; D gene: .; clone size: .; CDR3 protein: CASSKQGAHEQYF; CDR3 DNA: TGTGCCAGCAGCAAACAGGGGGCCCACGAGCAGTACTTC
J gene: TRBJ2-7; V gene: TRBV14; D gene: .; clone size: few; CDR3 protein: CASSQDHFPSGPQYF; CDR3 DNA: TGTGCCAGCAGCCAAGATCATTTCCCCTCCGGCCCGCAGTACTTC
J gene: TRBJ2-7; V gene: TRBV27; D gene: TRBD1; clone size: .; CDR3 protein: CASSLLGQGAYEQYF; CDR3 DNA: TGTGCCAGCAGTTTATTGGGACAGGGGGCATACGAGCAGTACTTC
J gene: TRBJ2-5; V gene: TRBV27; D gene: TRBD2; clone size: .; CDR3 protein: CASSLLAGDETQYF; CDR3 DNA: TGTGCCAGCAGTTTACTTGCGGGAGATGAGACCCAGTACTTC
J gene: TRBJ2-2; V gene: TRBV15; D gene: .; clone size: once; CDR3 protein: CATSSADAGELFF; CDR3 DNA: TGTGCCACCAGCAGTGCAGATGCCGGGGAGCTGTTTTTT
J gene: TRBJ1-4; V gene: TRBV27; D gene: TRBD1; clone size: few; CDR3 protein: CASSYTGGRNEKLFF; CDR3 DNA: TGTGCCAGCAGTTACACAGGGGGCCGTAATGAAAAACTGTTTTTT
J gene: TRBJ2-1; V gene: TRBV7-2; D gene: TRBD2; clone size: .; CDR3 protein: CASSSGTSGGKLYNEQFF; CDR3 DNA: TGTGCCAGCAGCTCGGGGACTAGCGGGGGAAAACTTTACAATGAGCAGTTCTTC
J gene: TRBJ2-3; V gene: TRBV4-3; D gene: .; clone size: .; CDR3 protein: CASSPGSSADTQYF; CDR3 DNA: TGCGCCAGCAGCCCGGGAAGCTCGGCAGATACGCAGTATTTT
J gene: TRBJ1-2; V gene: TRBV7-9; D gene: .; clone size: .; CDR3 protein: CASSPPLGQDYGYTF; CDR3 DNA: TGTGCCAGCAGCCCCCCCTTGGGCCAGGACTATGGCTACACCTTC
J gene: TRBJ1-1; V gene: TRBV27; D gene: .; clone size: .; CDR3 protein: CASSLSAAVNTEAFF; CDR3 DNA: TGTGCCAGCAGTTTATCGGCAGCCGTGAACACTGAAGCTTTCTTT
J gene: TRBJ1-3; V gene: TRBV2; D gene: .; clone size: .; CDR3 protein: CASMATTAQGRDTIYF; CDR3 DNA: TGTGCCAGCATGGCAACGACAGCCCAGGGGAGGGACACCATATATTTT
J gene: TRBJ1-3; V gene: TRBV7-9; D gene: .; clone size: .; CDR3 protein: CAVGGTVNTIYF; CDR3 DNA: TGTGCCGTGGGCGGAACCGTAAACACCATATATTTT
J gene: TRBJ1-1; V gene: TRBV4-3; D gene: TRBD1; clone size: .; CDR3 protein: CASSQGQGWDSFF; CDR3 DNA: TGCGCCAGCAGCCAAGGCCAAGGGTGGGACAGCTTCTTT
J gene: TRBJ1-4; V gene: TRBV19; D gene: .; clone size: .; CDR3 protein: CASSIEDGIPNEKLFF; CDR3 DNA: TGTGCCAGTAGTATAGAAGATGGCATCCCCAATGAAAAACTGTTTTTT
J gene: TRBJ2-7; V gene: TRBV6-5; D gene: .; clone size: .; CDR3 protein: CASSYGVEQYF; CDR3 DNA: TGTGCCAGCAGTTACGGGGTCGAGCAGTACTTC
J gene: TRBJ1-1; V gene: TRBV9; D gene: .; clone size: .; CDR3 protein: CASSVASGPRDTEAFF; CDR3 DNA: TGTGCCAGCAGCGTAGCTTCAGGGCCACGGGACACTGAAGCTTTCTTT
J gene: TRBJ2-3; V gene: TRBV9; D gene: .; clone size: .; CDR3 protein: CASSATYYDRNADTQYF; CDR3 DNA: TGTGCCAGCAGCGCAACTTACTATGACAGGAACGCAGATACGCAGTATTTT
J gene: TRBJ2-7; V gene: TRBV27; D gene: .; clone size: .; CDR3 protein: CASSSGSYEQYF; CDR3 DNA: TGTGCCAGCAGTTCTGGGTCCTACGAGCAGTACTTC